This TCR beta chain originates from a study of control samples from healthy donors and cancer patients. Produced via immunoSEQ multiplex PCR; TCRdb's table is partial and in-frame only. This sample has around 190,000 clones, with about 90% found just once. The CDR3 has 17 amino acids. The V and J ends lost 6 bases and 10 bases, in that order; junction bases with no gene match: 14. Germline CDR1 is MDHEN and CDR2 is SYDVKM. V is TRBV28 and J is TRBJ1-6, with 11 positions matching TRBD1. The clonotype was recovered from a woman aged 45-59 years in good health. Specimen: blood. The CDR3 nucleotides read TGTGCCAGCAGACTAGGGACAGGGGGGGCCCGAAGGTCACCCCTCCACTTT. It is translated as CASRLGTGGARRSPLHF.